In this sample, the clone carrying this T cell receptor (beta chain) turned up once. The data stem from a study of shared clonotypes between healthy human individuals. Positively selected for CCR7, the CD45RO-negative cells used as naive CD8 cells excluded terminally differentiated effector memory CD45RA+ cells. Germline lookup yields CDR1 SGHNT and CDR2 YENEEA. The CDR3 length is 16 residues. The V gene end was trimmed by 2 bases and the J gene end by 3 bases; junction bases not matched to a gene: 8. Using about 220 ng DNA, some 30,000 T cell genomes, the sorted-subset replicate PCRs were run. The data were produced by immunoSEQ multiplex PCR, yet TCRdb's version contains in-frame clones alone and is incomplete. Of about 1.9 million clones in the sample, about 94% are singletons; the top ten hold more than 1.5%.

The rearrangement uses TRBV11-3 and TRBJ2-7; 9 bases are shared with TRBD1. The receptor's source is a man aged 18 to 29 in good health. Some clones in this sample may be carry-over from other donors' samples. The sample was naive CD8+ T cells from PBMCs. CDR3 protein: CASSLYRTGDLYEQYF. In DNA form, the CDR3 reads TGTGCCAGCAGCTTATACAGGACAGGGGACCTCTACGAGCAGTACTTC.